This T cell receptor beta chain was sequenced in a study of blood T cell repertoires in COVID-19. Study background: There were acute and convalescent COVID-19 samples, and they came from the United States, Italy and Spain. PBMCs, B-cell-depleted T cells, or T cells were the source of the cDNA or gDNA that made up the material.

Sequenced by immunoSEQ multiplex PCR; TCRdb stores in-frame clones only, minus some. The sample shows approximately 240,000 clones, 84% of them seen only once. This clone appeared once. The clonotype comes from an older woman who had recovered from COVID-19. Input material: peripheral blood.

The CDR3 protein is CASSIPGQVELFF. Here the CDR3 DNA reads TGTGCCAGCAGTATCCCAGGGCAGGTAGAGCTGTTTTTT. The chain has TRBV12-3 or TRBV12-4 and TRBJ2-2, with TRBD1 as a possible D gene (5 bases). The CDR3 runs to 13 residues. Trimming took off 5 bases at V and 11 bases at J, with 15 bases between the two ends.